This TCR beta chain was captured in a study of blood T cell repertoires in COVID-19. Study-level background: T cells, B-cell-depleted T cells, or PBMCs provided the cDNA or gDNA that served as material.

Under the authors' procedure: For nucleated cells, counts were estimated from reference gene primer amplification. Sequencing used immunoSEQ multiplex PCR; TCRdb keeps in-frame clones, though not all of them. The DNA gave D and trimming, while V, J and clone size come from that table. This table has roughly 380,000 clones, 85% appearing once. This clone has only a few counts. The CDR3 length is 12 residues. Germline-derived CDR1 and CDR2 are SQVTM and ANQGSEA. V gave up 6 bases and J gave up 6 bases; unmatched junction bases: 5. The chain recombines TRBV29-1 with TRBJ1-5; 7 bases are a match to TRBD1. This receptor was obtained from a woman aged 18-35 years with acute or convalescent COVID-19. Sequencing was carried out using peripheral blood. The CDR3 here is CSVLTGTQPQHF. CDR3 bases: TGCAGCGTCTTGACAGGGACTCAGCCCCAGCATTTT.